This TCR beta chain was documented in a study of a mutant IDH1 vaccine in newly diagnosed glioma. Sequencing was performed with immunoSEQ multiplex PCR; in TCRdb, only in-frame clones are kept and a portion is missing. The sample has tens of thousands of clones; approximately 80% are singletons. Time point indicated: baseline, week 1 (first vaccination visit). Treatment here: pre-vaccination baseline after standard-of-care therapy. Germline CDR1 is SGHVS and CDR2 is FQNEAQ. The CDR3 sequence is 13 residues long. V was cut by 1 base and J by 2 bases, with 6 bases left in between. The sequencing used PBMCs, collected from a glioma patient treated with radiotherapy, temozolomide or both. V is TRBV7-8 and J is TRBJ2-7; tentative D call: TRBD1 (6 bases). The clonotype was recovered from a man between 40 and 49 years old with glioma. Some clones in this sample may be carry-over from other donors' samples. CDR3 nucleotides: TGTGCCAGCAGCTTAGACAGGGCCTACGAGCAGTACTTC. It codes for CASSLDRAYEQYF. Drawing the rest from reference TRBV7-8 and TRBJ2-7, the complete variable domain is GAGVSQSPRYKVAKRGQDVALRCDPISGHVSLFWYQQALGQGPEFLTYFQNEAQLDKSGLPSDRFFAERPEGSVSTLKIQRTQQEDSAVYLCASSLDRAYEQYFGPGTRLTVT.